Listed here are 10 T cell receptor beta chains from one sample, sequenced in a study of regulatory T cells in long-lasting Graves disease (TCRdb year 2021). Library prep was done by multiplex PCR. The sequencer listed for this sample is Illumina HiSeq 4000. CDR3 regions were amplified by Arm-PCR with iRepertoire HTBI primers to construct TCR beta libraries. In TCRdb, the public reads were trimmed at Q25 with fastp and aligned with MiXCR, with productive beta chains retained. For every CDR3 protein sequence, its rows merge into one entry that carries the most common genes and DNA. This sample gives fewer than 600,000 distinct CDR3 sequences in total; about 22% of them show up just once. About an eighth of the sample lies in the top ten. Read against the paper, the sample's time point label means: persistent/refractory GD, antithyroid drugs over 5 years with positive TRAb. RNA was extracted from PBMCs in TRIzol for both TCR sequencing and RNA sequencing.

The sequencing used peripheral blood mononuclear cells (PBMCs), collected when the disease was refractory, from a patient treated with antithyroid drugs. These receptors came from a female donor with Graves disease.

This clonotype was counted at least ten times. The gene calls are TRBV7-2 and TRBJ1-4; 10 nucleotides agree with TRBD1. Germline loops: CDR1 SGHTA, CDR2 FQGNSA. The CDR3 sequence is 17 residues long. V shed 6 bases, J shed 4 bases, and the junction held 11 bases outside the gene matches. The CDR3 here is CASSPIPGQGINEKLFF. The CDR3 DNA sequence: TGTGCCAGCAGTCCTATTCCGGGACAGGGGATTAATGAAAAACTGTTTTTT. Together with reference TRBV7-2 and TRBJ1-4, the CDR3 gives the full variable domain: GAGVSQSPSNKVTEKGKDVELRCDPISGHTALYWYRQSLGQGLEFLIYFQGNSAPDKSGLPSDRFSAERTGGSVSTLTIQRTQQEDSAVYLCASSPIPGQGINEKLFFGSGTQLSVL.

This clonotype was seen a few times. The junction departs from germline at one end; a sequencing error may be responsible. The rearrangement links TRBV7-7 to TRBJ2-5; tentatively, D is TRBD1 (8 bases). CDR3 size: 16 residues. Germline loops: CDR1 SSHAT, CDR2 FNYEAQ (reference sequence). In DNA, the CDR3 is TGTGCTAGCAGCCACGGACAGGGAGGGGGTCAAGAGACCCAGTACTTC. Encoded protein: CASSHGQGGGQETQYF.

The table lists this clonotype with many counts. This chain uses TRBV29-1 with TRBJ1-2, with no clear D. Germline CDR1 SQVTM, CDR2 ANQGSEA. CDR3 length: 13 residues. V was pared by 3 bases and J by 3 bases, with 11 bases between. The CDR3 coding sequence is TGCAGCGTTGAGAAGGGTACGGACTATGGCTACACCTTC. The encoded protein is CSVEKGTDYGYTF.

This clonotype was seen ten or more times. The V and J genes are TRBV28 and TRBJ1-2; D may be TRBD1 (6 bases). Trimming cost V 6 bases and J 3 bases, with 11 bases left between them. The CDR3 extends over 13 amino acids. Looked up from germline, CDR1 is MDHEN and CDR2 is SYDVKM. This CDR3 reads CASSRAGDYGYTF. The CDR3 coding sequence is TGTGCCAGCAGCCGGGCAGGGGACTATGGCTACACCTTC.

The chain uses TRBV2 and TRBJ2-7, with D possibly being TRBD2 (5 bases). Germline assignment: CDR1 SNHLY and CDR2 FYNNEI. The CDR3 is made up of 14 amino acids. The V end was cut by 3 bases, the J end by 4 bases, with 13 bases between. The CDR3 nucleotides read TGTGCCAGCAGTGATACGGGATGGGGATACGAGCAGTACTTC. As protein: CASSDTGWGYEQYF.

This clonotype appeared a few times. The chain recombines TRBV5-1 with TRBJ2-2, with D maybe TRBD2 (6 bases). V lost 0 bases and J lost 1, with 10 bases in between. The CDR3 runs 16 residues. Germline V lookup: CDR1 SGHRS, CDR2 YFSETQ. The CDR3 region is CASSLGTTRNTGELFF. The DNA of the CDR3 is TGCGCCAGCAGCTTGGGGACTACGCGGAACACCGGGGAGCTGTTTTTT.

This rearrangement joins TRBV6-1 to TRBJ1-5, with TRBD1 identical over 9 bases. Germline CDR1 is MNHNS and CDR2 is SASEGT. The CDR3 totals 16 residues. With V trimmed by 5 bases and J by 1 base, 6 bases remained unmatched. The CDR3 loop is CASSTHRGQSNQPQHF. CDR3 bases: TGTGCCAGCAGTACTCACAGGGGGCAAAGCAATCAGCCCCAGCATTTT.

Of note for this clonotype: Relative to the germline gene, one junction end is altered; a read error may explain this. J is TRBJ2-1 and V is TRBV7-7; a possible D gene is TRBD1 (7 bases). Germline V gene lookup returns CDR1 SSHAT and CDR2 FNYEAQ (reference sequence). The CDR3 totals 15 residues. CDR3 region: CASSLDREVYNEQFF. The CDR3 DNA reads as TGTGCTAGCAGCTTAGACAGGGAGGTGTACAATGAGCAGTTCTTC.

This clonotype was seen only a few times. The genes are TRBV6-1 and TRBJ1-1; D unclear. This CDR3 contains 13 residues. Trimming took 5 bases from V and 2 from J, leaving 9 bases between them. CDR1 and CDR2 from the germline V gene are MNHNS and SASEGT. The CDR3 region has the DNA TGTGCCAGCAGTCCCGGGGATAACACTGAAGCTTTCTTT. It yields the protein CASSPGDNTEAFF.

Comment on this clonotype: A much larger clone differs from this one at a single base, so this may be a read error. V usage is TRBV7-2 and J usage is TRBJ2-5; D gene ambiguous. The CDR3 sequence is 14 residues long. CDR1 SGHTA and CDR2 FQGNSA come from the germline V gene. CDR3 loop: CASSSLSSQETRYF. In nucleotides, the CDR3 is TGTGCCAGCAGCTCTCTTAGTAGCCAAGAGACCCGGTACTTC.